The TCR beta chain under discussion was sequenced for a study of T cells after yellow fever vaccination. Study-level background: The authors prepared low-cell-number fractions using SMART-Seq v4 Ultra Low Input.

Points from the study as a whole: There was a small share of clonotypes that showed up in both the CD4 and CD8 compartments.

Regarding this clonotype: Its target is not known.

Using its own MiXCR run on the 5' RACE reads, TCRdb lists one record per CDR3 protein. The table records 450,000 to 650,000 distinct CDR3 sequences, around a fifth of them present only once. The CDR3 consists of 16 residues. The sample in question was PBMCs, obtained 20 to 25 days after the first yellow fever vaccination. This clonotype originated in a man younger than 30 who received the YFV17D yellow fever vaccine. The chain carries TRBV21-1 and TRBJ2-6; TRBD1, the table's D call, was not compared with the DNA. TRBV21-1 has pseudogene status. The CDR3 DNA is TGTGCCCGCCGCGGACGGGGAATCTCTGGGGCCAACGTCCTGACTTTC. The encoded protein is CARRGRGISGANVLTF.